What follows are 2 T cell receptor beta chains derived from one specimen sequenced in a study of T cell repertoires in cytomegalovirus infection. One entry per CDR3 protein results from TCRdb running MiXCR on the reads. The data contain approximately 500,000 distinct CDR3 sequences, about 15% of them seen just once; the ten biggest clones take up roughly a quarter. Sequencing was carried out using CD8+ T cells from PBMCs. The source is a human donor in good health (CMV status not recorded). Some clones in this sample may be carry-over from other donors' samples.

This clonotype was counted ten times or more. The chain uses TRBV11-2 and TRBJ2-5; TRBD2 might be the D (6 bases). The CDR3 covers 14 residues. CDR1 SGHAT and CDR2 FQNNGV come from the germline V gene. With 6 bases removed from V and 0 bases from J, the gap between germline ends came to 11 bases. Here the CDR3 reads CASRLEGYQETQYF. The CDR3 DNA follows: TGTGCCAGCAGGTTGGAGGGGTACCAAGAGACCCAGTACTTC.

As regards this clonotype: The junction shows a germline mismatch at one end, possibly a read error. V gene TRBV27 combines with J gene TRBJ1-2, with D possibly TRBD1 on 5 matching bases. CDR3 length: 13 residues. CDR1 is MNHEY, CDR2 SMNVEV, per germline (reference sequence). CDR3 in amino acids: CVSSLGAGKGYTF. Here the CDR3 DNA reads TGTGTCAGCAGTTTAGGGGCAGGGAAAGGCTACACCTTC.